Each of the 10 T cell receptor beta chains below was sequenced from the same sample in a study of T cells in Graves' hyperthyroidism and ophthalmopathy (dated by TCRdb to between 2019 and 2020). The receptor library was made with multiplex PCR. Instrument on record: Illumina HiSeq 2000. The TCR beta CDR3 regions were amplified from the RNA transcripts. The first round of RT-PCR for the TCR CDR3 was performed with the HTBI primer set and the Qiagen OneStep RT-PCR kit. Using fastp at Q25 and MiXCR, TCRdb reprocessed the public reads and kept productive beta chains. Every CDR3 protein is listed once, alongside the most common genes and DNA of its rows. The sample data list around 360,000 distinct CDR3 sequences, and roughly 15% of these were observed just once. Roughly 19% of the sample comes from the top ten. Sequencing was done on a sample of blood. Every receptor here comes from a woman in her sixties or seventies with Graves' ophthalmopathy.

The J gene is TRBJ1-6, the V gene TRBV10-3; a possible D gene is TRBD1 (6 bases). The CDR3 is made up of 11 amino acids. Trimming shortened V by 3 bases and J by 13 bases, and 7 bases separated the two germline ends. Germline V gene sequence: CDR1 ENHRY, CDR2 SYGVKD. CDR3: CAISEGGPLHF. In DNA form, the CDR3 reads TGTGCCATCAGTGAAGGGGGGCCCCTCCACTTT.

This clonotype was detected ten times or more. This chain connects TRBV20-1 to TRBJ2-7; 9 bases are a match to TRBD2. The CDR3 loop spans 14 amino acids. Losses at the gene ends were 4 bases for V and 0 bases for J; bases not matched to a gene: 4. CDR1 is DFQATT and CDR2 is SNEGSKA in the germline V gene (reference sequence). CDR3 coding DNA: TGCAGTGCTACTGCTAGCGGGATCTCCTACGAGCAGTACTTC. Its protein is CSATASGISYEQYF.

In its sample, this clonotype was seen a few times. The rearrangement links TRBV7-9 to TRBJ2-2, with a possible D match to TRBD2 (5 bases). The germline V gene encodes CDR1 SEHNR and CDR2 FQNEAQ (reference sequence). Trimming removed 1 base from V and 3 bases from J, with 6 bases in between. The CDR3 loop spans 14 amino acids. The CDR3 DNA reads TGTGCCAGCAGCTTAGGGCGGGACACCGGGGAGCTGTTTTTT. Translation gives CASSLGRDTGELFF.

The V gene is TRBV27, the J gene TRBJ2-1; 14 bases align to TRBD2. V trimming: 4 bases; J trimming: 0 bases; junction bases outside the gene matches: 11. In germline, CDR1 is MNHEY, CDR2 SMNVEV (reference sequence). There are 20 residues in the CDR3. The CDR3: CASSSRTPGTSGSSYNEQFF. CDR3 DNA sequence: TGTGCCAGCAGTTCTCGGACACCAGGGACTAGCGGGAGCTCCTACAATGAGCAGTTCTTC.

This clonotype was detected many times. The chain couples TRBV3-1 to TRBJ2-3, with a possible D match to TRBD2 (6 bases). The V gene's germline CDR1 is LGHDT and CDR2 YNNKEL (reference sequence). The CDR3 extends over 11 amino acids. V was clipped by 4 bases and J by 8 bases, with 7 bases between them. CDR3 nucleotide sequence: TGTGCCAGCAGCCGGGACTCTACGCAGTATTTT. Encoded protein: CASSRDSTQYF.

This clonotype was counted ten times or more. This rearrangement joins TRBV20-1 to TRBJ2-1; TRBD1 matches 8 bases. The V gene's germline CDR1 is DFQATT and CDR2 SNEGSKA (reference sequence). Unmatched junction bases numbered 11, after V lost 6 bases and J lost 1 base. This CDR3 contains 16 residues. The CDR3 DNA reads as TGCAGTGCGCAGAGATTGGACAGGGCATCCTACAATGAGCAGTTCTTC. Translated, it gives CSAQRLDRASYNEQFF.

The chain has TRBV7-8 and TRBJ2-7, with TRBD2 matching over 11 bases. Germline lookup yields CDR1 SGHVS and CDR2 FQNEAQ. After removal of 5 bases from V and 6 bases from J, the junction contained 6 bases not matched to a gene. The CDR3 consists of 14 residues. CDR3: CASSLSGRGREQYF. DNA of the CDR3: TGTGCCAGCAGCCTTAGCGGGAGGGGGCGCGAGCAGTACTTC.

Details on this clonotype: One end of the junction is discordant with germline, which a read error may explain. The chain employs TRBV20-1 and TRBJ1-4; D possibly corresponds to TRBD1 (6 bases). This CDR3 contains 15 residues. CDR1 is DFQATT and CDR2 is SNEGSKA in the germline V gene (reference sequence). CDR3 in amino acids: CNAREGGATNEKLFF. As DNA, the CDR3 is TGCAATGCTAGAGAGGGGGGGGCAACTAATGAAAAACTGTTTTTT.

V is TRBV20-1 and J is TRBJ2-1; 11 bases fit TRBD2. There are 17 residues in the CDR3. Germline lookup yields CDR1 DFQATT and CDR2 SNEGSKA (reference sequence). V dropped 1 base and J dropped 4; count of bases not matched to a gene: 9. CDR3 region: CSARGGVAGGPYNEQFF. The CDR3 nucleotides read TGCAGTGCTAGAGGGGGGGTAGCGGGAGGGCCTTACAATGAGCAGTTCTTC.

This clonotype has only a few counts. The J gene is TRBJ2-1, the V gene TRBV6-2 or TRBV6-3, with 8 bases matching TRBD1. Germline V gene lookup returns CDR1 MNHEY and CDR2 SVGEGT. This CDR3 has 15 amino acids. Unmatched junction bases numbered 10, after V lost 3 bases and J lost 9 bases. The CDR3 DNA follows: TGTGCCAGCAGTTATCAAGTGGCAGGGGGCGGTGAGCAGTTCTTC. Its translation: CASSYQVAGGGEQFF.